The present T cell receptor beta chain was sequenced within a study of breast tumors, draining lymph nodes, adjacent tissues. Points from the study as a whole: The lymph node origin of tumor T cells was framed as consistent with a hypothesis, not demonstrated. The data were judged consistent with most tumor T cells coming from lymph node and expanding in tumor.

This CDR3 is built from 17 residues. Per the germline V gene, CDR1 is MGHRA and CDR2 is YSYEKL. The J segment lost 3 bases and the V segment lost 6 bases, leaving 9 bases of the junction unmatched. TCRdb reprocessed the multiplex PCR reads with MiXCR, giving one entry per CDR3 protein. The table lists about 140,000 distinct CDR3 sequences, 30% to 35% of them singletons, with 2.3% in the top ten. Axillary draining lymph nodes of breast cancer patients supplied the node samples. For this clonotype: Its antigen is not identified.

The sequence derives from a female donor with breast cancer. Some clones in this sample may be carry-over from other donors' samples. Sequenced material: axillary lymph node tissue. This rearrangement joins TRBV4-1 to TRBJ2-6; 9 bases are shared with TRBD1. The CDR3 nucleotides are TGCGCCAGCAGGGGGACAGGGACTAACTATGGGGCCAACGTCCTGACTTTC. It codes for CASRGTGTNYGANVLTF.